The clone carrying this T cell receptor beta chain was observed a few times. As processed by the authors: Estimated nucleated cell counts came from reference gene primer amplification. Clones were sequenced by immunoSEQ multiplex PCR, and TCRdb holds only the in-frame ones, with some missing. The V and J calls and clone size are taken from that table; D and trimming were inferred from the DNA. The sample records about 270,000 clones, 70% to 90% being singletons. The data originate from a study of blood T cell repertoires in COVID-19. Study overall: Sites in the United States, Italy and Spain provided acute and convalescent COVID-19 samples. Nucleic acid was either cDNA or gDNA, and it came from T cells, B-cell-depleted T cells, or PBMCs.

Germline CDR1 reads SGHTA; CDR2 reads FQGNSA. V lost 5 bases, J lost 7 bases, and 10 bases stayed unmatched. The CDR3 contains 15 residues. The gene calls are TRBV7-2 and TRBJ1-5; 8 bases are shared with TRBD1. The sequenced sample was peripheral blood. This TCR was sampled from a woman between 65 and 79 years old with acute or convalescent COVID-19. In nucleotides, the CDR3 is TGTGCCAGCAGCCCGAGACAGGGGATGAGGCAGCCCCAGCATTTT. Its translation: CASSPRQGMRQPQHF.